This TCR beta chain was sequenced for a study of T-cell memory formation after mild COVID-19. Study-level findings and limits: Pre-infection memory contained some responding clones, which suggested that cross-reactive memory had joined.

As concerns this clonotype: Its antigen remains unknown.

With constant-segment primers, 5'RACE yielded cDNA libraries of TCR alpha and TCR beta that carried sample barcodes and UMIs. TCRdb re-analysed the 5' RACE reads in MiXCR, keeping a single row per CDR3 protein. The repertoire holds about 190,000 distinct CDR3 sequences, 15% to 20% seen once, with roughly 2.3% in the top ten. This sequence was found in an adult woman who had mild COVID-19 (a few samples of this study predate the infection). Cell type and time point are not known. The specimen sequenced was PBMCs or a T cell subset sorted from them (not recorded which).

CDR3: CATSRGSIRAGDAYNEQFF. The CDR3 nucleotides read TGTGCCACCAGCAGAGGTTCCATCCGTGCGGGAGACGCCTACAATGAGCAGTTCTTC. The chain is built from TRBV15 and TRBJ2-1; 7 nucleotides align to TRBD2. Germline loops: CDR1 LNHNV, CDR2 YYDKDF (reference sequence). The CDR3 runs 19 residues. Germline trimming cut 1 base from V and 2 bases from J; bases unmatched to any gene: 14.